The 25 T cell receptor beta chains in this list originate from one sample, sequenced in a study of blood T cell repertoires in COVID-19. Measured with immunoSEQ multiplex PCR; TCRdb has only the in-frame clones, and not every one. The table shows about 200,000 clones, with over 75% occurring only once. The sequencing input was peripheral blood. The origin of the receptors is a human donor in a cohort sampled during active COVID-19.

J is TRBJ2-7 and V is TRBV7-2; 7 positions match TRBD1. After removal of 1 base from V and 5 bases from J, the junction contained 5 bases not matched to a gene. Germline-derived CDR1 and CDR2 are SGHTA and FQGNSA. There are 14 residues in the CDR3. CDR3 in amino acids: CASSLGQGYHEQYF. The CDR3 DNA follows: TGTGCCAGCAGCTTAGGACAGGGTTACCACGAGCAGTACTTC.

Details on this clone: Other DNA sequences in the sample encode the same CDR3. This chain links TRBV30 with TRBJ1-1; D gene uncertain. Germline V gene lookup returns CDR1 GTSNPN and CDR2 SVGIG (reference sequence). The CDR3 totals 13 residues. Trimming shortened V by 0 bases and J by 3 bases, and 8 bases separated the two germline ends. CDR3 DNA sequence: TGTGCCTGGAGTGTCGTCGGGGACACTGAAGCTTTCTTT. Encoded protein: CAWSVVGDTEAFF.

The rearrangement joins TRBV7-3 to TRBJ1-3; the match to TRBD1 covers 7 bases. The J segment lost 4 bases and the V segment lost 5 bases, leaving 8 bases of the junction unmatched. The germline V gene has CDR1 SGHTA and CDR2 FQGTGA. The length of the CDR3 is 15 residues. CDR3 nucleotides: TGTGCCAGCAGCCCAACAGGGGCAAGAGGAAACACCATATATTTT. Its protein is CASSPTGARGNTIYF. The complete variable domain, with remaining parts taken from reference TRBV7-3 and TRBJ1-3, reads GAGVSQTPSNKVTEKGKYVELRCDPISGHTALYWYRQSLGQGPEFLIYFQGTGAADDSGLPNDRFFAVRPEGSVSTLKIQRTERGDSAVYLCASSPTGARGNTIYFGEGSWLTVV.

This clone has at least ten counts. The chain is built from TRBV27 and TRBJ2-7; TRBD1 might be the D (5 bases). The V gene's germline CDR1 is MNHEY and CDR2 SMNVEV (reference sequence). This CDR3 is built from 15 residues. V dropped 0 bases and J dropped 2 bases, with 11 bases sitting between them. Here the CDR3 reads CASSLSDSAAYEQYF. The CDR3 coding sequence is TGTGCCAGCAGTTTATCTGACAGCGCTGCCTACGAGCAGTACTTC.

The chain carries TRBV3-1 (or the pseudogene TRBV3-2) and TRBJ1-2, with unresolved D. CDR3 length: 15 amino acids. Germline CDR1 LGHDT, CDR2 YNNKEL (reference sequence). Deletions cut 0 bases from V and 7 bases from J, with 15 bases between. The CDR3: CASSQDPAPGSGYTF. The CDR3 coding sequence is TGTGCCAGCAGCCAAGATCCCGCACCAGGAAGTGGCTACACCTTC.

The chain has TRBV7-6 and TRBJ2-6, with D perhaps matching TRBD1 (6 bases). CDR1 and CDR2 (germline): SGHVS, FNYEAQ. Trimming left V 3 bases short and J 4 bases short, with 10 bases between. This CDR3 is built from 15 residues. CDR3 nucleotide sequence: TGTGCCAGCAGCTTCCGTACAGGGGGGGCCAACGTCCTGACTTTC. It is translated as CASSFRTGGANVLTF. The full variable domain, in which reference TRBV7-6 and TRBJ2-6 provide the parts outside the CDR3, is GAGVSQSPRYKVTKRGQDVALRCDPISGHVSLYWYRQALGQGPEFLTYFNYEAQQDKSGLPNDRFSAERPEGSISTLTIQRTEQRDSAMYRCASSFRTGGANVLTFGAGSRLTVL.

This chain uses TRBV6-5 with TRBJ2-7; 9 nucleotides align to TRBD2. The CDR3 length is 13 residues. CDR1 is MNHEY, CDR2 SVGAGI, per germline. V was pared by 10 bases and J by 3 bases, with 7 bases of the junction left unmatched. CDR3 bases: TGTGCCACCTCCGTAGCGGGAGTCTACGAGCAGTACTTC. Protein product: CATSVAGVYEQYF.

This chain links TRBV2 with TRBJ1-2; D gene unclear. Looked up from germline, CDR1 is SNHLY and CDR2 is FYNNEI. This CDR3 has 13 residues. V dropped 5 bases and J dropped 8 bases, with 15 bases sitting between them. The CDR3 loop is CASSSRLLLGYTF. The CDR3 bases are TGTGCCAGCAGTTCCCGCCTACTCTTGGGCTACACCTTC.

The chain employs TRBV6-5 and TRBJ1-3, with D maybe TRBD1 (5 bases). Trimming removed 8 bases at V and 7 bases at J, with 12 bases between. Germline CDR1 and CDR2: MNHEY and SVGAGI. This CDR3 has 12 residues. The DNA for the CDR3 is TGTGCCAGCCTCGCCGGGGGGAACACCATATATTTT. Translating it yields CASLAGGNTIYF.

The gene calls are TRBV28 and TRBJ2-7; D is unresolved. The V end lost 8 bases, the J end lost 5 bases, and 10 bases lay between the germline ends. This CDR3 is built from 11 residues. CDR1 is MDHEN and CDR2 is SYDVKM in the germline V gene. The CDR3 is CASQERNEQYF. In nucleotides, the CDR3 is TGTGCCAGCCAGGAACGGAACGAGCAGTACTTC. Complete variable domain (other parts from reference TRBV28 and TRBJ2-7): DVKVTQSSRYLVKRTGEKVFLECVQDMDHENMFWYRQDPGLGLRLIYFSYDVKMKEKGDIPEGYSVSREKKERFSLILESASTNQTSMYLCASQERNEQYFGPGTRLTVT.

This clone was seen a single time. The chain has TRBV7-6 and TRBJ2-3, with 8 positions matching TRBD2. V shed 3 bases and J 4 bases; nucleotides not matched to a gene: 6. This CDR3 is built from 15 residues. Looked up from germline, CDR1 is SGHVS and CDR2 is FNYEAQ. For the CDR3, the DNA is TGTGCCAGCAGCTTCGGGACTAGATATCCAGATACGCAGTATTTT. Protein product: CASSFGTRYPDTQYF. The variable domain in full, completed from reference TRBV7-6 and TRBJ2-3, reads GAGVSQSPRYKVTKRGQDVALRCDPISGHVSLYWYRQALGQGPEFLTYFNYEAQQDKSGLPNDRFSAERPEGSISTLTIQRTEQRDSAMYRCASSFGTRYPDTQYFGPGTRLTVL.

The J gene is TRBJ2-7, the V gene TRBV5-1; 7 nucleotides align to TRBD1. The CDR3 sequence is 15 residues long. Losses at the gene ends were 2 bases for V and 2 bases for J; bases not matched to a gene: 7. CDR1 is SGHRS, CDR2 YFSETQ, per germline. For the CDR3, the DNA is TGCGCCAGCAGCTTAGGTAGGACAGGAACCTACGAGCAGTACTTC. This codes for CASSLGRTGTYEQYF.

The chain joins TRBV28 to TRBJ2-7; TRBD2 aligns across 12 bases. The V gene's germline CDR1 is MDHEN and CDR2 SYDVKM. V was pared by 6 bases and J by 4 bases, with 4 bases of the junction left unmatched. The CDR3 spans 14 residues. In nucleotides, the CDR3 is TGTGCCAGCAGGACTAGCGGGAGTCGTTACGAGCAGTACTTC. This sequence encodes CASRTSGSRYEQYF.

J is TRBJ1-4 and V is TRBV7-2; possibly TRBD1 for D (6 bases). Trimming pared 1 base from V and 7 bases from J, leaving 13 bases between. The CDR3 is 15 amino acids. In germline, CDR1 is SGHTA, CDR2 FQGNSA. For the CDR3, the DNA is TGTGCCAGCAGCTTAGTCAGGGTAGGGGGTGAAAAACTGTTTTTT. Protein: CASSLVRVGGEKLFF.

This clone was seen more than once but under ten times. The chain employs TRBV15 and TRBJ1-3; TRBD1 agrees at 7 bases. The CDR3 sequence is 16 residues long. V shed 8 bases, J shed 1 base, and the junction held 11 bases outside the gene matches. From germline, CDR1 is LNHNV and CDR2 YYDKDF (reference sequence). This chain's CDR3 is CATLSPEDRSGNTIYF. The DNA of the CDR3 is TGTGCCACCCTCTCTCCCGAGGACAGGTCTGGAAACACCATATATTTT.

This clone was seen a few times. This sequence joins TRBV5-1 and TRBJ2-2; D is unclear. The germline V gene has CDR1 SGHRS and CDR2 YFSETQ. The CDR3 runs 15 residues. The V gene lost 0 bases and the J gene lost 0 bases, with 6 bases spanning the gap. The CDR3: CASSLVTSNTGELFF. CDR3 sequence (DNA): TGCGCCAGCAGCTTGGTCACTTCGAACACCGGGGAGCTGTTTTTT. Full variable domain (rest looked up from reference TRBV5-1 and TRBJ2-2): KAGVTQTPRYLIKTRGQQVTLSCSPISGHRSVSWYQQTPGQGLQFLFEYFSETQRNKGNFPGRFSGRQFSNSRSEMNVSTLELGDSALYLCASSLVTSNTGELFFGEGSRLTVL.

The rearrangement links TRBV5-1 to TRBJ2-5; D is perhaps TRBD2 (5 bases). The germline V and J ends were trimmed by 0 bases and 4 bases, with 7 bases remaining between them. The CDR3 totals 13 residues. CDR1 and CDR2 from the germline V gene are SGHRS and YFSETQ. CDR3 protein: CASSLGAGETQYF. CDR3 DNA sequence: TGCGCCAGCAGCTTGGGGGCGGGAGAGACCCAGTACTTC.

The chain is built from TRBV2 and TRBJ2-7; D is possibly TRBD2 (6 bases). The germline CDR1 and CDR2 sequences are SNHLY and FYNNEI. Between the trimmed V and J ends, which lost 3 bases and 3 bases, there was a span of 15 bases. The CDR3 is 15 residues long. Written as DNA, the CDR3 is TGTGCCAGCAGTGATTTGGGGACCGGGGGCTACGAGCAGTACTTC. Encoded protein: CASSDLGTGGYEQYF.

The CDR3 is CASSASGGSSYNSPLHF. In nucleotides, the CDR3 is TGTGCCAGTAGTGCCTCGGGGGGAAGCTCCTATAATTCACCCCTCCACTTT. This rearrangement joins TRBV19 to TRBJ1-6; perhaps TRBD1 as D (5 bases). Germline lookup yields CDR1 LNHDA and CDR2 SQIVND (reference sequence). V dropped 5 bases and J dropped 0 bases, with 14 bases sitting between them. This CDR3 has 17 amino acids.

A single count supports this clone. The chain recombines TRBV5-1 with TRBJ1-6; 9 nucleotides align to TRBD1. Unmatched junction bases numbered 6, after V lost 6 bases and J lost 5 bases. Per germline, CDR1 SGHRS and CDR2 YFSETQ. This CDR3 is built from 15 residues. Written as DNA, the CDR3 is TGCGCCAGCATCGGACAGGGGATTAATAATTCACCCCTCCACTTT. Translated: CASIGQGINNSPLHF. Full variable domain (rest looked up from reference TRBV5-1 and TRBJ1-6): KAGVTQTPRYLIKTRGQQVTLSCSPISGHRSVSWYQQTPGQGLQFLFEYFSETQRNKGNFPGRFSGRQFSNSRSEMNVSTLELGDSALYLCASIGQGINNSPLHFGNGTRLTVT.

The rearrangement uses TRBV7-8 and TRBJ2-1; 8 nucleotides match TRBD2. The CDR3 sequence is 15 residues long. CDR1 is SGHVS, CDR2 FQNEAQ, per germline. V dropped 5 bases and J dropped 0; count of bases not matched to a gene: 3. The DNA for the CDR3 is TGTGCCAGCAGCCGGGGACTAGTCTCCTACAATGAGCAGTTCTTC. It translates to CASSRGLVSYNEQFF.

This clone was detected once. The CDR3 DNA is TGTGCCAGCAGCTTGCCTTACCTGGGCGCCGGGGAGCTGTTTTTT. Its translation: CASSLPYLGAGELFF. The genes are TRBV5-4 and TRBJ2-2; D unresolved. Germline CDR1 SGHNT, CDR2 YYREEE (reference sequence). V lost 1 base and J 6 bases, leaving 13 bases between the germline ends. The CDR3 has 15 residues.

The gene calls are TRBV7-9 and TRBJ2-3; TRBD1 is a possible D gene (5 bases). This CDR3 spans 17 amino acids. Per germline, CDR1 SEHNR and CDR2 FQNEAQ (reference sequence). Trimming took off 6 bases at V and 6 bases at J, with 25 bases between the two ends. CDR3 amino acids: CASSSGRQISRRDTQYF. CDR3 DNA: TGTGCCAGCAGTTCAGGACGACAGATAAGTCGTAGGGATACGCAGTATTTT.

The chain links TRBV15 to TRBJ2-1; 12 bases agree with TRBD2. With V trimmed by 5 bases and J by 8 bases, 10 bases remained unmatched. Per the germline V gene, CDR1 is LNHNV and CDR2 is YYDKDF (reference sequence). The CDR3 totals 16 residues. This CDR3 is CATSGWTSGAPDEQFF. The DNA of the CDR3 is TGTGCCACCAGCGGTTGGACTAGCGGGGCCCCGGATGAGCAGTTCTTC.

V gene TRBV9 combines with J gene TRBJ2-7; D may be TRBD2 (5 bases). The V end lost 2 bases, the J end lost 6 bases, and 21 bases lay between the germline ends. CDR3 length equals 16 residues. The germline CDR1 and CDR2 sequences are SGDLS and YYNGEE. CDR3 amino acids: CASSVAPMISSSEQYF. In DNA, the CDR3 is TGTGCCAGCAGCGTTGCTCCGATGATCTCTAGCTCCGAGCAGTACTTC.